This T cell receptor (beta chain) was obtained from a study of T cell responses to AZD1222 COVID-19 vaccine. Losses at the gene ends were 2 bases for V and 7 bases for J; bases not matched to a gene: 8. The CDR3 runs to 15 residues. CDR1 SEHNR and CDR2 FQNEAQ come from the germline V gene (reference sequence). Regarding the study as a whole: Clonal diversity may have been underestimated in mostly white British donors. AZD1222 recipients seropositive at baseline numbered only 5 to 7.

Assay: immunoSEQ multiplex PCR; the TCRdb copy retains only in-frame clones and omits some. The sample shows approximately 190,000 clones, approximately 90% of them seen only once. Regarding this clone: Antigen specificity is unknown.

The TCR originated in an adult in good health. The chain couples TRBV7-9 to TRBJ2-7; 10 positions agree with TRBD2. The sequences come from peripheral blood, collected on day 0 of AZD1222 vaccination. The CDR3 here is CASSLRSGRALEQYF. The CDR3 coding sequence is TGTGCCAGCAGCTTAAGGAGCGGGAGGGCCTTGGAGCAGTACTTC.